One sample yielded the 7 T cell receptor beta chains listed below, sequenced in a study of siplizumab effects on memory and regulatory T cells. This table comes from immunoSEQ multiplex PCR, and its TCRdb copy is limited to in-frame clones, with some not included. Among 85,000 to 95,000 clones listed, approximately 95% were seen once. The sequenced sample consisted of non-Treg CD4+ T cells sorted from blood. The receptors derive from a human donor in good health.

The chain has TRBV5-6 and TRBJ2-7; the match to TRBD1 covers 7 bases. The CDR3 consists of 14 residues. Looked up from germline, CDR1 is SGHDT and CDR2 is YYEEEE. V shed 3 bases, J shed 0 bases, and the junction held 3 bases outside the gene matches. The CDR3 sequence: CASSSYRGSYEQYF. Written as DNA, the CDR3 is TGTGCCAGCAGCTCTTACAGGGGCTCCTACGAGCAGTACTTC.

V usage is TRBV4-3 and J usage is TRBJ2-6, with 7 positions matching TRBD1. This CDR3 has 18 residues. J lost 3 bases, V lost 0 bases, and 8 bases had no gene match. The germline gives CDR1 LGHNA, CDR2 YSLEER. The CDR3 here is CASSQDFNRGIGANVLTF. CDR3 DNA: TGCGCCAGCAGCCAAGACTTTAACAGGGGTATTGGGGCCAACGTCCTGACTTTC.

This rearrangement joins TRBV21-1 to TRBJ2-1; the table gives TRBD2 as D, unverified against the DNA. TRBV21-1 is a pseudogene. The CDR3 has 15 residues. CDR3 amino acids: CASSKGGPQLHEQFF. The CDR3 DNA is TGTGCCAGCAGCAAAGGCGGTCCTCAGCTCCATGAGCAGTTCTTC.

This sequence joins TRBV7-9 and TRBJ1-5; D is uncertain. This CDR3 has 12 residues. From germline, CDR1 is SEHNR and CDR2 FQNEAQ (reference sequence). Trimming removed 5 bases at V and 7 bases at J, with 9 bases between. The DNA of the CDR3 is TGTGCCAGCAGCGCGACGGGGCAGCCCCAGCATTTT. It codes for CASSATGQPQHF.

The rearrangement links TRBV19 to TRBJ1-4; unclear D gene. This CDR3 comprises 14 residues. From germline, CDR1 is LNHDA and CDR2 SQIVND (reference sequence). V was shortened by 3 bases and J by 5 bases, with 10 bases between the two germline ends. The CDR3 coding sequence is TGTGCCAGTAGTATGAGGAGAGGCAATGAAAAACTGTTTTTT. This codes for CASSMRRGNEKLFF.

The gene calls are TRBV6-5 and TRBJ1-4, with 8 bases aligning to TRBD1. The CDR3 spans 15 residues. Germline trimming cut 7 bases from V and 8 bases from J; bases unmatched to any gene: 12. Looked up from germline, CDR1 is MNHEY and CDR2 is SVGAGI. The CDR3 loop reads CASTPGAGGLEKLFF. DNA for the CDR3: TGTGCCAGCACTCCGGGGGCAGGGGGCTTGGAAAAACTGTTTTTT.

This sequence joins TRBV28 and TRBJ1-3; maybe TRBD1 (6 bases). CDR3 length: 15 residues. Between the trimmed V and J ends, which lost 6 bases and 2 bases, there was a span of 14 bases. CDR1 is MDHEN and CDR2 is SYDVKM in the germline V gene. As DNA, the CDR3 is TGTGCCAGCAGCCTCGGGGGGGCCGCTGGAAACACCATATATTTT. It codes for CASSLGGAAGNTIYF.